This TCR beta chain originates from a study of T cell responses to AZD1222 COVID-19 vaccine. Per the germline V gene, CDR1 is SGHRS and CDR2 is YFSETQ. There are 18 residues in the CDR3. The V gene end was trimmed by 4 bases and the J gene end by 0 bases; junction bases not matched to a gene: 11. TCRdb keeps only in-frame clones here, not all; method: immunoSEQ multiplex PCR. Of approximately 160,000 clones in the sample, roughly 93% were seen once. The TCR comes from an adult in good health. Source: peripheral blood, taken on day 0 of AZD1222 vaccination. The chain is built from TRBV5-1 and TRBJ1-2, with 11 nucleotides matching TRBD1. The CDR3 here is CASSPGQGAQEANYGYTF. CDR3 coding DNA: TGCGCCAGCAGCCCAGGACAGGGGGCCCAGGAAGCTAACTATGGCTACACCTTC.